Following are 30 T cell receptor beta chains from one sample sequenced in a study of Ad26.COV2.S vaccination and SARS-CoV-2 variants. Measured with immunoSEQ multiplex PCR; TCRdb has only the in-frame clones, and not every one. The repertoire consists of around 500,000 clones, with roughly nine tenths occurring once and the leading ten covering 1.7%. This sample's treatment: some 19 received Ad26.COV2.S at low or high dose, single or two shots; 5 received placebo; per-sample allocation not given. Each sample was drawn 63 days after the first injection (of vaccine or placebo). The material sequenced was peripheral blood, taken in a trial of Ad26.COV2.S vaccine versus placebo. These receptors originate from a person aged 18-65 years who received the Ad26.COV2.S COVID-19 vaccine or a placebo.

The chain couples TRBV19 to TRBJ2-7; 7 nucleotides agree with TRBD1. The V segment lost 5 bases and the J segment 3 bases; nucleotides outside the gene matches: 22. Per the germline V gene, CDR1 is LNHDA and CDR2 is SQIVND (reference sequence). The CDR3 consists of 19 residues. The CDR3 here is CASSPRRALDRVVRYEQYF. For the CDR3, the DNA is TGTGCCAGTAGTCCGAGACGAGCCCTTGACAGGGTGGTTCGCTACGAGCAGTACTTC.

The chain employs TRBV3-1 (or the pseudogene TRBV3-2) and TRBJ2-2; D not certain. Trimming stripped 1 base from V and 0 bases from J, with 3 bases between. The CDR3 runs to 14 residues. CDR1 and CDR2 (germline): LGHDT, YNNKEL (reference sequence). The CDR3 DNA follows: TGTGCCAGCAGCCAAGCCCCGAACACCGGGGAGCTGTTTTTT. Translating it yields CASSQAPNTGELFF.

J is TRBJ2-3 and V is TRBV15; D is tentatively TRBD1 or TRBD2 (6 bases each). Germline V CDR1 and CDR2: LNHNV, YYDKDF (reference sequence). CDR3 size: 15 residues. V was shortened by 1 base and J by 4 bases, with 12 bases between the two germline ends. In DNA, the CDR3 is TGTGCCACCAGCAGAGGGGGGGCTGGGTCAGATACGCAGTATTTT. Its translation: CATSRGGAGSDTQYF.

A few counts support this clone. The rearrangement joins TRBV15 to TRBJ2-1; TRBD2 matches 9 bases. The V gene's germline CDR1 is LNHNV and CDR2 YYDKDF (reference sequence). The CDR3 length is 15 residues. V shed 0 bases and J 6 bases; nucleotides not matched to a gene: 3. CDR3 nucleotide sequence: TGTGCCACCAGCAGAGAGGCGGGGGGGCTCAATGAGCAGTTCTTC. Protein: CATSREAGGLNEQFF.

This clone was detected only a few times. This chain links TRBV18 with TRBJ1-1; TRBD1 matches 10 bases. The CDR3 consists of 16 residues. The junction had 7 bases not matched to a gene; V was cut back by 3 bases and J by 3 bases. The germline V gene has CDR1 KGHSH and CDR2 LQKENI. CDR3 protein: CASSPTGQGKDTEAFF. CDR3 in DNA: TGTGCCAGCTCACCCACGGGACAGGGGAAGGACACTGAAGCTTTCTTT.

The chain uses TRBV6-5 and TRBJ2-7; no definite D call. This CDR3 is 12 amino acids long. Germline V gene lookup returns CDR1 MNHEY and CDR2 SVGAGI. The V and J ends lost 4 bases and 0 bases respectively, with 4 bases between them. The CDR3 DNA is TGTGCCAGCAGTTCCGACTCCTACGAGCAGTACTTC. Its protein is CASSSDSYEQYF.

This chain links TRBV5-8 with TRBJ2-5; D unclear. Germline assignment: CDR1 SGHTS and CDR2 YDEGEE. V lost 7 bases, J lost 6 bases, and 16 bases lay in between. The CDR3 is 13 residues long. Here the CDR3 reads CASYTWVAKTQYF. As DNA, the CDR3 is TGTGCCAGCTATACATGGGTGGCGAAGACCCAGTACTTC.

This clone was counted once. This chain joins TRBV11-2 and TRBJ2-1, with D tentatively TRBD1 or TRBD2 (5 bases each). CDR1 is SGHAT, CDR2 FQNNGV, per germline. Trimming took off 4 bases at V and 9 bases at J, with 19 bases between the two ends. The CDR3 is 15 amino acids. CDR3 in DNA: TGTGCCAGCAGCTCCGAGGGGTCGGGGCGAGGTGAGCAGTTCTTC. This translates into CASSSEGSGRGEQFF.

The chain has TRBV5-5 and TRBJ2-7; TRBD2 aligns across 7 bases. J gave up 3 bases and V 5 bases, and 11 bases lay outside the gene matches. Germline-derived CDR1 and CDR2 are SGHKS and YYEKEE (reference sequence). CDR3 size: 15 residues. CDR3 sequence: CASRGRGDEGYEQYF. The DNA for the CDR3 is TGTGCCAGCAGGGGGAGGGGTGATGAGGGCTACGAGCAGTACTTC.

The gene calls are TRBV9 and TRBJ2-3; D is unclear. The V gene's germline CDR1 is SGDLS and CDR2 YYNGEE. The CDR3 contains 15 residues. The V and J ends lost 0 bases and 2 bases respectively, with 10 bases between them. The CDR3 region has the DNA TGTGCCAGCAGCGTAGTGTGGAGCCCCACAGATACGCAGTATTTT. Its protein product is CASSVVWSPTDTQYF.

The chain uses TRBV6-5 and TRBJ2-7; D unresolved. CDR3 length: 12 residues. Trimming cost V 3 bases and J 1 base, with 4 bases left between them. Germline loops: CDR1 MNHEY, CDR2 SVGAGI. CDR3 region: CASSYSSYEQYF. CDR3 sequence (DNA): TGTGCCAGCAGTTATAGTTCCTACGAGCAGTACTTC.

The rearrangement links TRBV7-3 to TRBJ1-2, with 7 bases aligning to TRBD1. V was clipped by 4 bases and J by 4 bases; unmatched bases: 6. Germline CDR1 reads SGHTA; CDR2 reads FQGTGA. The CDR3 runs 14 residues. CDR3 sequence (DNA): TGTGCCAGCAGCTGGACTCGGGACAGCTATGGCTACACCTTC. Translating gives CASSWTRDSYGYTF.

This clone came up once. V gene TRBV5-1 combines with J gene TRBJ1-4; D gene unclear. The V gene's germline CDR1 is SGHRS and CDR2 YFSETQ. V shed 4 bases and J shed 4 bases, with 11 bases lying between them. CDR3 size: 14 residues. CDR3 loop: CASSVDGFNEKLFF. The DNA for the CDR3 is TGCGCCAGCAGCGTGGACGGGTTTAATGAAAAACTGTTTTTT.

The rearrangement joins TRBV25-1 to TRBJ2-2; no clear D. The CDR3 is made up of 15 amino acids. CDR1 and CDR2 (germline): MGHDK, SYGVNS. With 1 base removed from V and 7 bases from J, the gap between germline ends came to 13 bases. CDR3 sequence: CASSELTEGSGELFF. In nucleotides, the CDR3 is TGTGCCAGCAGTGAATTAACCGAAGGTAGCGGGGAGCTGTTTTTT.

This clone was seen a handful of times. This chain connects TRBV19 to TRBJ2-6; D could derive from TRBD1 or TRBD2 (5 bases each). The germline V gene encodes CDR1 LNHDA and CDR2 SQIVND (reference sequence). Trimming took off 6 bases at V and 2 bases at J, with 17 bases between the two ends. CDR3 length equals 17 residues. CDR3 DNA: TGTGCCAGTAGCCCGGGACGTATGCTGCCTGGGGCCAACGTCCTGACTTTC. Amino acids: CASSPGRMLPGANVLTF.

The chain couples TRBV9 to TRBJ1-2; D is uncertain. The V end lost 4 bases, the J end lost 5 bases, and 21 bases lay between the germline ends. The CDR3 has 16 amino acids. The germline CDR1 and CDR2 sequences are SGDLS and YYNGEE. The CDR3 DNA reads as TGTGCCAGCAGCTCCCGCGAGGCAGGTCGTTGGTATGGCTACACCTTC. Its translation: CASSSREAGRWYGYTF.

This clone appeared once. The chain employs TRBV15 and TRBJ1-6; no clear D gene. The CDR3 consists of 16 residues. Per the germline V gene, CDR1 is LNHNV and CDR2 is YYDKDF (reference sequence). The ends were cut back, 5 bases at V and 10 bases at J, with 21 bases in the middle. The CDR3 protein is CATSAREAGSRSPLHF. The CDR3 DNA is TGTGCCACCAGCGCAAGAGAGGCAGGTTCGAGGTCACCCCTCCACTTT. The variable domain in full, with the rest retrieved from reference TRBV15 and TRBJ1-6, is DAMVIQNPRYQVTQFGKPVTLSCSQTLNHNVMYWYQQKSSQAPKLLFHYYDKDFNNEADTPDNFQSRRPNTSFCFLDIRSPGLGDTAMYLCATSAREAGSRSPLHFGNGTRLTVT.

The gene calls are TRBV7-9 and TRBJ2-1; 9 bases are a match to TRBD2. The CDR3 sequence is 14 residues long. The V gene end was trimmed by 4 bases and the J gene end by 9 bases; junction bases not matched to a gene: 7. CDR1 is SEHNR, CDR2 FQNEAQ, per germline (reference sequence). CDR3 DNA: TGTGCCAGCAGCTATAGCGGGAGTGCTGGTGAGCAGTTCTTC. This translates into CASSYSGSAGEQFF.

This clone was recorded only once. This sequence joins TRBV30 and TRBJ1-3; 10 bases match TRBD1. CDR1 and CDR2 (germline): GTSNPN, SVGIG (reference sequence). V shed 0 bases, J shed 2 bases, and the junction held 4 bases outside the gene matches. The CDR3 runs to 16 residues. CDR3 loop: CAWSVLGTGAGNTIYF. The CDR3 coding sequence is TGTGCCTGGAGTGTACTGGGGACAGGGGCTGGAAACACCATATATTTT. Variable domain in full (rest from reference TRBV30 and TRBJ1-3): SQTIHQWPATLVQPVGSPLSLECTVEGTSNPNLYWYRQAAGRGLQLLFYSVGIGQISSEVPQNLSASRPQDRQFILSSKKLLLSDSGFYLCAWSVLGTGAGNTIYFGEGSWLTVV.

DNA for the CDR3: TGTGCCTGGAGTAAGGGGGCTCCCCACGAGCAGTACTTC. Protein: CAWSKGAPHEQYF. V usage is TRBV30 and J usage is TRBJ2-7; TRBD1 matches 7 bases. The CDR3 has 13 amino acids. The germline V gene has CDR1 GTSNPN and CDR2 SVGIG (reference sequence). The V and J ends lost 2 bases and 5 bases, in that order; junction bases with no gene match: 6.

The chain carries TRBV7-9 and TRBJ1-2; D is unclear. Trimming removed 0 bases from V and 2 bases from J, with 4 bases in between. Germline CDR1 and CDR2: SEHNR and FQNEAQ (reference sequence). The CDR3 sequence is 13 residues long. The DNA for the CDR3 is TGTGCCAGCAGCTTAGCAGTGAACTATGGCTACACCTTC. Amino acids: CASSLAVNYGYTF.

The rearrangement joins TRBV10-3 to TRBJ2-7; 7 nucleotides align to TRBD2. Germline V gene data show CDR1 as ENHRY and CDR2 as SYGVKD. The CDR3 runs 15 residues. V was pared by 6 bases and J by 6 bases, with 14 bases of the junction left unmatched. CDR3 sequence: CAISYVGGGGSEQYF. In nucleotides, the CDR3 is TGTGCCATCAGCTACGTGGGCGGGGGAGGCAGCGAGCAGTACTTC.

The rearrangement links TRBV14 to TRBJ2-3; 11 bases map to TRBD2. V gave up 5 bases and J gave up 6 bases; unmatched junction bases: 7. The CDR3 covers 15 residues. CDR1 and CDR2 (germline): SGHDN, FVKESK. The CDR3 protein is CASSYQGTSGDTQYF. Here the CDR3 DNA reads TGTGCCAGCAGCTACCAGGGGACTAGCGGTGATACGCAGTATTTT.

This chain joins TRBV18 and TRBJ2-3, with 10 bases identical to TRBD2. This CDR3 comprises 17 residues. Trimming took 2 bases from V and 1 from J; bases not matched to a gene: 6. The germline V gene encodes CDR1 KGHSH and CDR2 LQKENI. The CDR3 spells CASSPAGTSVGTDTQYF. CDR3 sequence (DNA): TGTGCCAGCTCACCAGCCGGGACTAGCGTGGGCACAGATACGCAGTATTTT.

This chain links TRBV11-2 with TRBJ2-7; D ambiguous. The CDR3 contains 11 residues. The V and J ends lost 1 base and 6 bases respectively, with 4 bases between them. Per germline, CDR1 SGHAT and CDR2 FQNNGV. CDR3 loop: CASSLGPEQYF. CDR3 nucleotide sequence: TGTGCCAGCAGCTTAGGTCCCGAGCAGTACTTC.

The V call is TRBV6-2 or TRBV6-3, the J call TRBJ1-6; 7 nucleotides align to TRBD1. Germline loops: CDR1 MNHEY, CDR2 SVGEGT. The CDR3 covers 14 residues. The V segment lost 4 bases and the J segment 9 bases; nucleotides outside the gene matches: 6. CDR3 sequence: CASSWGQGGSPLHF. The CDR3 region has the DNA TGTGCCAGCAGTTGGGGGCAGGGGGGTTCACCCCTCCACTTT.

The chain is built from TRBV7-2 and TRBJ2-5; 13 bases agree with TRBD2. CDR1 and CDR2 (germline): SGHTA, FQGNSA. This CDR3 region has 16 residues. The V and J ends lost 4 bases and 3 bases, in that order; junction bases with no gene match: 5. The CDR3 spells CASSSQTSGGKETQYF. The CDR3 nucleotides are TGTGCCAGCAGCTCCCAGACTAGCGGGGGGAAAGAGACCCAGTACTTC.

J is TRBJ2-5 and V is TRBV4-2; D gene ambiguous. In germline, CDR1 is LGHNA, CDR2 YNFKEQ. Trimming took off 0 bases at V and 0 bases at J, with 8 bases between the two ends. The CDR3 sequence is 15 residues long. CDR3 nucleotide sequence: TGTGCCAGCAGCCAAGATCTCAGGTACCAAGAGACCCAGTACTTC. Amino acids: CASSQDLRYQETQYF.

CDR3 bases: TGTGCCAGCAGTGAACAGGGGAGGGGGACCCAGTACTTC. It translates to CASSEQGRGTQYF. The chain carries TRBV7-2 and TRBJ2-5; D may correspond to TRBD1 or TRBD2 (7 bases each). Trimming took 6 bases from V and 7 from J, leaving 15 bases between them. The CDR3 extends over 13 amino acids. CDR1 and CDR2 (germline): SGHTA, FQGNSA.

The chain is built from TRBV27 and TRBJ1-2; TRBD1 matches at 7 bases. Germline CDR1 reads MNHEY; CDR2 reads SMNVEV (reference sequence). With 4 bases clipped from V and 2 bases from J, the junction kept 7 bases outside the gene matches. This CDR3 contains 15 residues. As DNA, the CDR3 is TGTGCCAGCAGTTCCCCTCGGACAGGAAACTATGGCTACACCTTC. The encoded protein is CASSSPRTGNYGYTF.